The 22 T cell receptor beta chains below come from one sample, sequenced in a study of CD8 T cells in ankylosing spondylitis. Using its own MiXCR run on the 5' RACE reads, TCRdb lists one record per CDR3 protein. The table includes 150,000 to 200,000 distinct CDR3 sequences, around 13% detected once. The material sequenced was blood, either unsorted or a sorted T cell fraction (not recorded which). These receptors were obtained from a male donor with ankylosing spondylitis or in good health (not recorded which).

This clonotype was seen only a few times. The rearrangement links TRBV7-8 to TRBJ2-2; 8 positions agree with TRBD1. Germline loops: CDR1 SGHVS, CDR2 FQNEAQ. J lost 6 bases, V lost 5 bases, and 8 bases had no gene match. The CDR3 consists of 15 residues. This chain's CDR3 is CASSRTQGASGELFF. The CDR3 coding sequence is TGTGCCAGCAGCCGTACCCAGGGGGCCTCCGGGGAGCTGTTTTTT.

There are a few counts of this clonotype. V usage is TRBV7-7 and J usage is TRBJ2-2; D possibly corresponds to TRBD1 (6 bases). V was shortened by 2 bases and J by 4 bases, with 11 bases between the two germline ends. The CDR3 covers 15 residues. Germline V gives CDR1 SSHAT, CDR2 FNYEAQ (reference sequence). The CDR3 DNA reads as TGTGCCAGCAGCTTAAGGGGGATGAGCACCGGGGAGCTGTTTTTT. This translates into CASSLRGMSTGELFF.

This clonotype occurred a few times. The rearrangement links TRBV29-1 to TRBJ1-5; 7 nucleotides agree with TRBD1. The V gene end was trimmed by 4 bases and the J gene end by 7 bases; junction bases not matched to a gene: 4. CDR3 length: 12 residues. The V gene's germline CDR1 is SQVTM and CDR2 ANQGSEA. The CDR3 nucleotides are TGCAGCGTTGGCCAGGGGGGACAGCCCCAGCATTTT. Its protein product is CSVGQGGQPQHF.

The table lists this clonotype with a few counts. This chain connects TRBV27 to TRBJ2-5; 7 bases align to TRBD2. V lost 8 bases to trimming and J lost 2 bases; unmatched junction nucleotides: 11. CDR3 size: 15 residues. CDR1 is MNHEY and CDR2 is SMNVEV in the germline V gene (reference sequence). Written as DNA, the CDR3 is TGTGCCAGCGGCCAGATAGCGGGTTCTCAAGAGACCCAGTACTTC. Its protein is CASGQIAGSQETQYF.

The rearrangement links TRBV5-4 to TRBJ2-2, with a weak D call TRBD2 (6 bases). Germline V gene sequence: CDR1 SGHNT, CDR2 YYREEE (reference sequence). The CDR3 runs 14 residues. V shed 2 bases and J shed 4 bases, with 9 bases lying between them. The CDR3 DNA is TGTGCCAGCAGCTTCATCGGGGGCACCGGGGAGCTGTTTTTT. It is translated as CASSFIGGTGELFF.

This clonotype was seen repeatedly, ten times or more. Here the CDR3 reads CASSPRGLNTEAFF. The CDR3 nucleotides read TGCGCCAGCAGCCCCAGGGGACTGAACACTGAAGCTTTCTTT. The chain is built from TRBV5-1 and TRBJ1-1, with D perhaps TRBD1 (6 bases). From germline, CDR1 is SGHRS and CDR2 YFSETQ. The ends were cut back, 4 bases at V and 0 bases at J, with 10 bases in the middle. This CDR3 spans 14 amino acids.

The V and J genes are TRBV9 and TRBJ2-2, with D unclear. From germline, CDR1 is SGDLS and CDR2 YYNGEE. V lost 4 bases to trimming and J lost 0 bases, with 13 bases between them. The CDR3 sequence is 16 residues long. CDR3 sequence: CASSPTHTANTGELFF. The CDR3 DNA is TGTGCCAGCAGCCCTACTCATACCGCGAACACCGGGGAGCTGTTTTTT.

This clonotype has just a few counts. The CDR3 DNA sequence: TGTGCCAGCAGCCTGCGGACAGCGCGCACAGATACGCAGTATTTT. Translating gives CASSLRTARTDTQYF. The rearrangement links TRBV9 to TRBJ2-3, with D possibly TRBD1 on 6 matching bases. The length of the CDR3 is 15 residues. Germline CDR1 and CDR2: SGDLS and YYNGEE. V was shortened by 4 bases and J by 1 base, with 13 bases between the two germline ends.

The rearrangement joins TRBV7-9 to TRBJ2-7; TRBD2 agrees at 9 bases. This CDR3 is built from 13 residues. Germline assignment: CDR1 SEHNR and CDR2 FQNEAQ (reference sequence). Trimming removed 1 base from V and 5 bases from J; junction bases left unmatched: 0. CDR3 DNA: TGTGCCAGCAGCTTAGGACTAGCGGACGAGCAGTACTTC. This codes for CASSLGLADEQYF.

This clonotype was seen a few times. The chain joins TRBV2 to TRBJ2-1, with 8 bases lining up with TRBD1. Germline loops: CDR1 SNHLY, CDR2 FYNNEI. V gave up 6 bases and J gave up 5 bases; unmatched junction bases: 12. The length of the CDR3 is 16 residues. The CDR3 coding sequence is TGTGCCAGCAGCCCTGGGGCAGGGGGCCACGACAATGAGCAGTTCTTC. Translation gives CASSPGAGGHDNEQFF.

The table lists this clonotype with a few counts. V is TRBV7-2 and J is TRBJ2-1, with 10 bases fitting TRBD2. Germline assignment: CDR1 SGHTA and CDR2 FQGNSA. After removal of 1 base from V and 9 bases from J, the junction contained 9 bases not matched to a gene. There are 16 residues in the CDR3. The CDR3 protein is CASSLGFSGGAAEQFF. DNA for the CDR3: TGTGCCAGCAGCTTAGGGTTCAGCGGGGGGGCGGCTGAGCAGTTCTTC.

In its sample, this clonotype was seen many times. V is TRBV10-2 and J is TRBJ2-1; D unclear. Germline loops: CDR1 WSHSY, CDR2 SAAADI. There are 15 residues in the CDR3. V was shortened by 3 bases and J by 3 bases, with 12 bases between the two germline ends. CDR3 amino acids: CASSEGVPRYNEQFF. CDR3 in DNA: TGCGCCAGCAGTGAAGGAGTCCCCCGCTACAATGAGCAGTTCTTC.

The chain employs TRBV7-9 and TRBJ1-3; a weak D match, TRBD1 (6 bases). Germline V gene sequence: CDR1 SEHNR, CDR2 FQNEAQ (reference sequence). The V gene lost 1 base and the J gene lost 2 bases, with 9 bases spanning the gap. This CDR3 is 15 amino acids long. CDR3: CASSLDGGAGNTIYF. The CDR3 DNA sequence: TGTGCCAGCAGCTTAGACGGGGGCGCTGGAAACACCATATATTTT.

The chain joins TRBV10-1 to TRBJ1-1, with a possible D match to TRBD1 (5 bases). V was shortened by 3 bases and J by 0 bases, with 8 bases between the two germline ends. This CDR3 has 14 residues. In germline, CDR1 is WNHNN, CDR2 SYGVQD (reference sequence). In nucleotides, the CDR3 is TGCGCCAGCAGTGATCGGGGGTTGAACACTGAAGCTTTCTTT. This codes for CASSDRGLNTEAFF.

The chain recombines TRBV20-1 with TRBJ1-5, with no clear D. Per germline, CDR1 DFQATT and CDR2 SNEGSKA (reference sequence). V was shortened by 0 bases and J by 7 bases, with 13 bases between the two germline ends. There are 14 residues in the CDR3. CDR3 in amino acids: CSARDRWVGQPQHF. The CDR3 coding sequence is TGCAGTGCTAGAGATCGGTGGGTAGGGCAGCCCCAGCATTTT.

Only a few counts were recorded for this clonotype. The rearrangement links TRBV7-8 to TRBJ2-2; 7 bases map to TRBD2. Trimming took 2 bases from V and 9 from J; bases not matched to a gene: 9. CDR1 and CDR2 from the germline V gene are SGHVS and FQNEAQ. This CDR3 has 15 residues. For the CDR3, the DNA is TGTGCCAGCAGCTTATCAGGACTAGTCTCCCGGGAGCTGTTTTTT. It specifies CASSLSGLVSRELFF.

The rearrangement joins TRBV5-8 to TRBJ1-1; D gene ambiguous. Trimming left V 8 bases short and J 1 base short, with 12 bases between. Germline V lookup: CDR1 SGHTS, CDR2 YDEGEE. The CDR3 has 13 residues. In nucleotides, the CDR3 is TGTGCCAGGAGCCTTGGGCGGAACACTGAAGCTTTCTTT. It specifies CARSLGRNTEAFF. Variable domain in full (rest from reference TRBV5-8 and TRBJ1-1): EAGVTQSPTHLIKTRGQQATLRCSPISGHTSVYWYQQALGLGLQFLLWYDEGEERNRGNFPPRFSGRQFPNYSSELNVNALELEDSALYLCARSLGRNTEAFFGQGTRLTVV.

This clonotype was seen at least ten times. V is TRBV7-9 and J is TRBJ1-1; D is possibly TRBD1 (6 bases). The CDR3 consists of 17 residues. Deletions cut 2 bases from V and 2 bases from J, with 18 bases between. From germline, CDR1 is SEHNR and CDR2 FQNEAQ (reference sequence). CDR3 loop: CASSLPGGGRRNTEAFF. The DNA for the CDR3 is TGTGCCAGCAGCTTACCCGGTGGGGGGCGTAGAAACACTGAAGCTTTCTTT.

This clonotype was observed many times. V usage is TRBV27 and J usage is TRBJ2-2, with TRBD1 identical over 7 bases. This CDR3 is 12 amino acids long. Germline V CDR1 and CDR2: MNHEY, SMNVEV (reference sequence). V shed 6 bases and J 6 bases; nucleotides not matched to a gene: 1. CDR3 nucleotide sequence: TGTGCCAGCAGAACAGGGGCCGGGGAGCTGTTTTTT. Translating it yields CASRTGAGELFF.

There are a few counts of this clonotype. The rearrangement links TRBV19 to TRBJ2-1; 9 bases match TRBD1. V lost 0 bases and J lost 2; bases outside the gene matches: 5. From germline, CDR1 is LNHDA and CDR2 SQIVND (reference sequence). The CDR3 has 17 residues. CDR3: CASSIDQQGAPYNEQFF. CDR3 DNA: TGTGCCAGTAGTATAGACCAACAGGGGGCCCCCTACAATGAGCAGTTCTTC.

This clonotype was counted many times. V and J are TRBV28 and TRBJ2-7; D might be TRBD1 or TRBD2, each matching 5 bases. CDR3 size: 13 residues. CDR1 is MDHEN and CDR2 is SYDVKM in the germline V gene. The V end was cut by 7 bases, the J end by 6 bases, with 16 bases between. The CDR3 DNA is TGTGCCAGCACTCCCAGTTGGGGGAGCGAGCAGTACTTC. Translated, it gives CASTPSWGSEQYF. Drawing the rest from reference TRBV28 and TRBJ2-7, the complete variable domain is DVKVTQSSRYLVKRTGEKVFLECVQDMDHENMFWYRQDPGLGLRLIYFSYDVKMKEKGDIPEGYSVSREKKERFSLILESASTNQTSMYLCASTPSWGSEQYFGPGTRLTVT.

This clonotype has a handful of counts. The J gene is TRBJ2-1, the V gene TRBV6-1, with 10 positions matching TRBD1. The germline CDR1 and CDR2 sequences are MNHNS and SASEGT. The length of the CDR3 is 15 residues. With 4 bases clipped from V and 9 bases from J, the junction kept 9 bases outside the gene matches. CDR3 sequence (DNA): TGTGCCAGCAGTGCCTCGGGACAGGGGTTGGGTGAGCAGTTCTTC. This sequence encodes CASSASGQGLGEQFF.